This T cell receptor (beta chain) was documented in a study of CD8+ T cells in alopecia areata. Study details: Tofacitinib was taken orally by treated patients, and the dose was 5 to 10 mg twice daily. Tofacitinib was given for 6 to 18 months, then stopped for 6 months.

RNA, once extracted, was reverse transcribed into cDNA for use as the sequencing template. The method was immunoSEQ multiplex PCR; TCRdb's version includes in-frame clones alone and lacks a portion of them. The sample consists of 150,000 to 200,000 clones, approximately 56% of them appearing once. Sequences were derived from CD4+ T cells sorted from blood, sampled at week 0. The TCR was taken from a human donor with alopecia areata.

This CDR3 is CSAGTATMNTEAFF. CDR3 DNA: TGCAGCGCCGGGACAGCGACCATGAACACTGAAGCTTTCTTT. The chain has TRBV29-1 and TRBJ1-1; 7 bases map to TRBD1. Germline trimming cut 7 bases from V and 0 bases from J; bases unmatched to any gene: 8. Germline CDR1 SQVTM, CDR2 ANQGSEA. The CDR3 has 14 residues.